This entry describes one T cell receptor beta chain. The target antigen is unknown. The sample is drawn from a study of response to subunit inactivated influenza vaccine. Study conclusions and caveats: Authors suggested few new T cells are recruited by each seasonal influenza vaccination.

Trimming removed 6 bases from V and 8 bases from J; junction bases left unmatched: 10. CDR3 length: 15 amino acids. Using its own MiXCR run on the RT-PCR reads, TCRdb lists one record per CDR3 protein. The sample consists of hundreds of thousands of distinct CDR3 sequences, about 8% of them appearing once. Sample: PBMCs from blood, taken roughly 24 months after vaccination. The clonotype originates from a man between 50 and 70 years old who received an inactivated influenza vaccine. The chain couples TRBV12-3 or TRBV12-4 to TRBJ2-2, with 9 nucleotides matching TRBD1. The CDR3 nucleotides are TGTGCCAGCAGGACAGGGGGTTCGGTAGTTGGGGAGCTGTTTTTT. It codes for CASRTGGSVVGELFF.